The 22 T cell receptor beta chains in this list originate from one sample, sequenced in a study of blood T cell repertoires in COVID-19. The data were produced by immunoSEQ multiplex PCR, yet TCRdb's version contains in-frame clones alone and is incomplete. The data show fewer than 300,000 clones, approximately 85% seen once. Sequencing was performed on peripheral blood. These receptors were taken from a human donor with COVID-19, enrolled during active disease. The donor label of this sample is uncertain.

The chain combines TRBV7-9 with TRBJ1-1; D may be TRBD1 (5 bases). Germline CDR1 SEHNR, CDR2 FQNEAQ (reference sequence). V was shortened by 3 bases and J by 10 bases, with 15 bases between the two germline ends. The length of the CDR3 is 13 residues. The CDR3 here is CASSFLMSQGAFF. The CDR3 nucleotides are TGTGCCAGCAGCTTCCTGATGTCCCAGGGAGCTTTCTTT.

V usage is TRBV30 and J usage is TRBJ2-1; TRBD2 matches at 13 bases. CDR1 is GTSNPN, CDR2 SVGIG, per germline (reference sequence). The CDR3 runs 13 residues. V was clipped by 8 bases and J by 5 bases; unmatched bases: 3. For the CDR3, the DNA is TGTGCCGCCGGACTAGCGGGAGACAATGAGCAGTTCTTC. It yields the protein CAAGLAGDNEQFF.

This clone was seen more than once but under ten times. The chain combines TRBV11-2 with TRBJ2-3; D may be TRBD2 (5 bases). This CDR3 contains 15 residues. Trimming took off 4 bases at V and 2 bases at J, with 13 bases between the two ends. Germline assignment: CDR1 SGHAT and CDR2 FQNNGV. In nucleotides, the CDR3 is TGTGCCAGCAGCTCAAACCGGGGTGCCACAGATACGCAGTATTTT. Amino acid sequence: CASSSNRGATDTQYF.

The chain employs TRBV7-3 and TRBJ2-1, with a tentative D call TRBD1 (6 bases). Germline CDR1 and CDR2: SGHTA and FQGTGA. The CDR3 is 15 residues long. V was pared by 2 bases and J by 1 base, with 9 bases between. CDR3 nucleotide sequence: TGTGCCAGCAGCTTAGAAGGACAGTCCTACAATGAGCAGTTCTTC. It yields the protein CASSLEGQSYNEQFF.

This rearrangement joins TRBV27 to TRBJ2-5; 7 nucleotides align to TRBD2. CDR1 MNHEY and CDR2 SMNVEV come from the germline V gene (reference sequence). The CDR3 sequence is 14 residues long. The junction had 5 bases not matched to a gene; V was cut back by 5 bases and J by 2 bases. The CDR3, as DNA: TGTGCCAGCAGTCAGTTCGGGAGGCAAGAGACCCAGTACTTC. Residues: CASSQFGRQETQYF.

The gene calls are TRBV5-4 and TRBJ1-2, with unresolved D. CDR1 is SGHNT and CDR2 is YYREEE in the germline V gene (reference sequence). The CDR3 is 13 residues long. V lost 4 bases, J lost 5 bases, and 12 bases lay in between. CDR3 DNA: TGTGCCAGCAGCGGCGAGGGTCCGTATGGCTACACCTTC. Protein product: CASSGEGPYGYTF.

The chain uses TRBV5-4 and TRBJ2-7; D may be TRBD1 (6 bases). The CDR3 loop spans 12 amino acids. Germline V gene lookup returns CDR1 SGHNT and CDR2 YYREEE (reference sequence). The CDR3 is CAAGTPTYEQYF. CDR3 DNA: TGTGCGGCCGGGACACCGACCTACGAGCAGTACTTC.

The chain links TRBV7-2 to TRBJ1-2; TRBD1 matches at 7 bases. The CDR3 runs 16 residues. Germline V gene sequence: CDR1 SGHTA, CDR2 FQGNSA. After removal of 1 base from V and 4 bases from J, the junction contained 9 bases not matched to a gene. The CDR3 sequence is CASSLGSVGDSYGYTF. The CDR3 coding sequence is TGTGCCAGCAGCTTAGGTTCGGTTGGGGACAGCTATGGCTACACCTTC.

This rearrangement joins TRBV5-1 to TRBJ2-2; 7 positions agree with TRBD1. The germline V gene encodes CDR1 SGHRS and CDR2 YFSETQ. This CDR3 comprises 15 residues. V trimming: 4 bases; J trimming: 8 bases; junction bases outside the gene matches: 11. The chain's CDR3 is CASSINRGAGGELFF. The CDR3 nucleotides are TGCGCCAGCAGCATAAACAGGGGAGCAGGAGGGGAGCTGTTTTTT.

This clone was seen a few times. The V and J genes are TRBV10-3 and TRBJ1-2; perhaps TRBD1 as D (6 bases). The CDR3 totals 14 residues. V was trimmed by 0 bases and J by 3 bases, leaving 8 bases between them. Germline V gene lookup returns CDR1 ENHRY and CDR2 SYGVKD. Here the CDR3 DNA reads TGTGCCATCAGTGAGTCGGGGGCCTACTATGGCTACACCTTC. Encoded protein: CAISESGAYYGYTF.

In DNA, the CDR3 is TGCGCCAGCAGTGAGCTAGCTGTAAATACGCAGTATTTT. It encodes CASSELAVNTQYF. The rearrangement uses TRBV10-1 and TRBJ2-3, with D possibly being TRBD2 (5 bases). Germline CDR1 is WNHNN and CDR2 is SYGVQD (reference sequence). Trimming took 2 bases from V and 7 from J, leaving 10 bases between them. The CDR3 extends over 13 amino acids.

CDR3 amino acids: CAIRGQGLPYEQYF. In nucleotides, the CDR3 is TGTGCCATCAGAGGACAGGGGCTACCCTACGAGCAGTACTTC. V gene TRBV10-3 combines with J gene TRBJ2-7; TRBD1 aligns across 9 bases. This CDR3 comprises 14 residues. V shed 6 bases and J 2 bases; nucleotides not matched to a gene: 5. Germline assignment: CDR1 ENHRY and CDR2 SYGVKD.

The rearrangement uses TRBV2 and TRBJ2-1; 15 nucleotides align to TRBD2. CDR3 length: 15 residues. The germline gives CDR1 SNHLY, CDR2 FYNNEI. V shed 7 bases, J shed 6 bases, and the junction held 4 bases outside the gene matches. The CDR3 here is CASTPGLAGGNEQFF. The CDR3 bases are TGTGCCAGCACCCCGGGACTAGCGGGAGGCAATGAGCAGTTCTTC.

Only a few counts were recorded for this clone. This chain uses TRBV4-3 with TRBJ2-5; 14 bases line up with TRBD2. The CDR3 is made up of 16 amino acids. Germline V gives CDR1 LGHNA, CDR2 YSLEER. The V gene end was trimmed by 3 bases and the J gene end by 4 bases; junction bases not matched to a gene: 4. The CDR3 loop is CASSQGLAGAGETQYF. In DNA, the CDR3 is TGCGCCAGCAGCCAGGGACTAGCGGGAGCCGGAGAGACCCAGTACTTC.

This chain links TRBV19 with TRBJ2-1, with D perhaps matching TRBD1 (6 bases). The V and J ends lost 6 bases and 4 bases respectively, with 10 bases between them. This CDR3 region has 13 residues. Germline CDR1 reads LNHDA; CDR2 reads SQIVND (reference sequence). The CDR3 loop is CASRPGQYNEQFF. The CDR3 nucleotides read TGTGCCAGTAGGCCCGGACAGTACAATGAGCAGTTCTTC.

The chain recombines TRBV10-2 with TRBJ2-3; tentatively, D is TRBD1 (5 bases). Germline V gives CDR1 WSHSY, CDR2 SAAADI. The CDR3 contains 16 residues. Trimming cost V 2 bases and J 2 bases, with 14 bases left between them. CDR3 sequence (DNA): TGCGCCAGCAGTGAGGCGGACACATGGGTCACAGATACGCAGTATTTT. This sequence encodes CASSEADTWVTDTQYF.

This clone was seen just once. CDR3 nucleotides: TGCGCCAGCAGCGGACAGGTCGGGGACACTGAAGCTTTCTTT. It specifies CASSGQVGDTEAFF. The chain joins TRBV5-1 to TRBJ1-1; TRBD1 matches at 7 bases. The CDR3 loop spans 14 amino acids. V was clipped by 4 bases and J by 3 bases; unmatched bases: 6. Germline-derived CDR1 and CDR2 are SGHRS and YFSETQ.

The chain combines TRBV12-3 or TRBV12-4 with TRBJ2-7, with TRBD2 identical over 9 bases. After removal of 7 bases from V and 2 bases from J, the junction contained 3 bases not matched to a gene. The CDR3 is 13 residues long. CDR3 residues: CASTSGTAYEQYF. DNA for the CDR3: TGTGCCAGCACTAGCGGGACAGCCTACGAGCAGTACTTC.

This clone has only one observation. This chain links TRBV30 with TRBJ1-2; no firm D call. This CDR3 is 12 amino acids long. The germline V and J ends were trimmed by 0 bases and 8 bases, with 10 bases remaining between them. Germline lookup yields CDR1 GTSNPN and CDR2 SVGIG (reference sequence). The CDR3 region has the DNA TGTGCCTGGAGTGTAATTAGCCGGGGCTACACCTTC. Translation: CAWSVISRGYTF.

The J gene is TRBJ1-5, the V gene TRBV28; no definite D call. Trimming left V 3 bases short and J 3 bases short, with 15 bases between. Germline CDR1 MDHEN, CDR2 SYDVKM. CDR3 size: 16 residues. The CDR3 loop reads CASSFSGPDSNQPQHF. The DNA for the CDR3 is TGTGCCAGCAGTTTTTCGGGTCCCGATTCCAATCAGCCCCAGCATTTT.

The gene calls are TRBV27 and TRBJ2-1; D perhaps matches TRBD2 (7 bases). Trimming pared 3 bases from V and 7 bases from J, leaving 16 bases between. The CDR3 covers 15 residues. CDR1 and CDR2 (germline): MNHEY, SMNVEV (reference sequence). In DNA, the CDR3 is TGTGCCAGCAGTTTCCGGGGGGCATCTTGGAATGAGCAGTTCTTC. Encoded protein: CASSFRGASWNEQFF.

This clone was seen a few times. The chain links TRBV27 to TRBJ2-1; D is unclear. V was clipped by 3 bases and J by 5 bases, with 8 bases between them. The V gene's germline CDR1 is MNHEY and CDR2 SMNVEV (reference sequence). The CDR3 runs to 13 residues. CDR3 region: CASSFSVNNEQFF. CDR3 bases: TGTGCCAGCAGTTTTTCAGTTAACAATGAGCAGTTCTTC.